This T cell receptor beta chain derives from a study of blood T cell repertoires in COVID-19. Study overall: The samples span acute and convalescent COVID-19 from the United States, Italy and Spain.

The method was immunoSEQ multiplex PCR; TCRdb's version includes in-frame clones alone and lacks a portion of them. Altogether roughly 68,000 clones are present, about 82% being singletons, with the ten largest covering about 3.8%. CDR3 length equals 17 residues. The V gene end was trimmed by 0 bases and the J gene end by 5 bases; junction bases not matched to a gene: 11. Germline values: CDR1 SQVTM, CDR2 ANQGSEA. Recruitment covered about two dozen US areas and drew participants whose ages spanned roughly 18 to 89 years. V gene TRBV29-1 combines with J gene TRBJ1-3, with 9 bases lining up with TRBD1. Sequencing input: PBMCs or T cells enriched from blood (not recorded which). This receptor was obtained from a woman between 40 and 50 years old with acute COVID-19. CDR3 protein: CSVEDARTGVSRNTIYF. The DNA for the CDR3 is TGCAGCGTTGAAGATGCTAGGACAGGGGTTTCGAGAAACACCATATATTTT.